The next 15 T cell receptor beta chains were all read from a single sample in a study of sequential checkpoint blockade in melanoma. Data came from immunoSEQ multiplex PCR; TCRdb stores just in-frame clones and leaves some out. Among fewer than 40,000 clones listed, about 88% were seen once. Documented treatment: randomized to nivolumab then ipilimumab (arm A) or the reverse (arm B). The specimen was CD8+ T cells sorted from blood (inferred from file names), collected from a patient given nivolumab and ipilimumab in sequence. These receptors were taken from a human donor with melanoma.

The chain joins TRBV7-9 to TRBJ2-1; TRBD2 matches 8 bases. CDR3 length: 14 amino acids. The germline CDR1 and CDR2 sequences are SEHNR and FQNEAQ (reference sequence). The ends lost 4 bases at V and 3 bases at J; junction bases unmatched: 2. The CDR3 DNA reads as TGTGCCAGCAGCTCCGGGACTAGCTACAATGAGCAGTTCTTC. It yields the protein CASSSGTSYNEQFF.

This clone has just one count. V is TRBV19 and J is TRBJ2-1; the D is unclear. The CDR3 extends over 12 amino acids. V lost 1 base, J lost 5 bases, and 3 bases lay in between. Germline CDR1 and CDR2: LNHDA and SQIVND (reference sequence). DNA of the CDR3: TGTGCCAGTAGTATAGGTAACAATGAGCAGTTCTTC. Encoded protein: CASSIGNNEQFF. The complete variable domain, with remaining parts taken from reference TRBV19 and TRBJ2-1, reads DGGITQSPKYLFRKEGQNVTLSCEQNLNHDAMYWYRQDPGQGLRLIYYSQIVNDFQKGDIAEGYSVSREKKESFPLTVTSAQKNPTAFYLCASSIGNNEQFFGPGTRLTVL.

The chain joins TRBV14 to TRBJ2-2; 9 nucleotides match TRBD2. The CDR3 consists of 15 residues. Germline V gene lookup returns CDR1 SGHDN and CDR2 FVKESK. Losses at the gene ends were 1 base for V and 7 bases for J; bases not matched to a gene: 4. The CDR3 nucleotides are TGTGCCAGCAGCCAAGTAGCGGGAGCAAGCGGGGAGCTGTTTTTT. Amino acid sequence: CASSQVAGASGELFF.

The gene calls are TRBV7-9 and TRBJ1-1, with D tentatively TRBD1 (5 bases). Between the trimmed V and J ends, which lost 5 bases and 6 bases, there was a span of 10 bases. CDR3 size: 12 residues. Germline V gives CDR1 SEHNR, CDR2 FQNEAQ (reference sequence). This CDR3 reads CASSPGRAEAFF. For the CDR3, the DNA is TGTGCCAGCAGCCCAGGGAGGGCTGAAGCTTTCTTT.

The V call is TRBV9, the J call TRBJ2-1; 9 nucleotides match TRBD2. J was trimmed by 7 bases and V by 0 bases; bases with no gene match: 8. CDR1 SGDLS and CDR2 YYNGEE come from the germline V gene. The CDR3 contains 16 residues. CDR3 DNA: TGTGCCAGCAGCGTAGGCCCAGCGGGAGGTAGAAATGAGCAGTTCTTC. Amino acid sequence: CASSVGPAGGRNEQFF.

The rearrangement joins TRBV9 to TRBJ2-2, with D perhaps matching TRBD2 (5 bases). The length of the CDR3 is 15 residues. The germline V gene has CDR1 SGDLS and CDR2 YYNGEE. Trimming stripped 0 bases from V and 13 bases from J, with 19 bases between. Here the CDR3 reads CASSVASGVPYGLFF. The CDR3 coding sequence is TGTGCCAGCAGCGTAGCTTCCGGGGTGCCTTACGGGCTGTTTTTT.

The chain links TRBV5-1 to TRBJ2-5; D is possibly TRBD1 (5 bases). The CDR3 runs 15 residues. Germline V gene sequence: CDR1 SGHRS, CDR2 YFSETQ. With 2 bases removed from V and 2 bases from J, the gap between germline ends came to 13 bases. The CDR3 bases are TGCGCCAGCAGCTTTGGTGTAGGGGTACAAGAGACCCAGTACTTC. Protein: CASSFGVGVQETQYF.

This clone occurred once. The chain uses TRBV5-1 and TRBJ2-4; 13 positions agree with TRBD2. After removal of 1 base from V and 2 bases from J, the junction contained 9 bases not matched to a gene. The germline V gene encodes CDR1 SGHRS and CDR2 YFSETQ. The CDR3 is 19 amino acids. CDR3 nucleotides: TGCGCCAGCAGCTTGCAACTAGCGGGAGGGCAGCGAACCAAAAACATTCAGTACTTC. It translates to CASSLQLAGGQRTKNIQYF.

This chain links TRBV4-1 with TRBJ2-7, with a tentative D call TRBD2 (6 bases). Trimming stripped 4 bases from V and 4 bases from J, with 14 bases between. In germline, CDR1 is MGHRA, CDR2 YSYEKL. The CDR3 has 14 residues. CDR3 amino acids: CASSLSLGGYEQYF. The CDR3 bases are TGCGCCAGCAGCCTCTCCTTGGGGGGTTACGAGCAGTACTTC.

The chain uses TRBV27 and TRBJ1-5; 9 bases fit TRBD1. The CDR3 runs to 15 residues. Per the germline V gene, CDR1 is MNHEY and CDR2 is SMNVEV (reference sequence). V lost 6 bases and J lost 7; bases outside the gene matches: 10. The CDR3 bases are TGTGCCAGCAGGGGTACAGGGGGCGCAGGGCAGCCCCAGCATTTT. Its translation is CASRGTGGAGQPQHF.

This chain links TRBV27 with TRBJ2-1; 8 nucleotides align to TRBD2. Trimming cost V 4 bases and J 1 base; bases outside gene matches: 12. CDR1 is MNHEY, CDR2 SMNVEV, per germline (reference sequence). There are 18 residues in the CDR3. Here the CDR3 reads CASSWSRLAGSSYNEQFF. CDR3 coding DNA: TGTGCCAGCAGTTGGTCGCGGCTAGCGGGCAGTTCCTACAATGAGCAGTTCTTC.

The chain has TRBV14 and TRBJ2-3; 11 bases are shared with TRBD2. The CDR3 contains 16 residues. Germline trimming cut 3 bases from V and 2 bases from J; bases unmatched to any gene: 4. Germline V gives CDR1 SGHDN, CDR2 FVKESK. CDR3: CASSHTSGRDTDTQYF. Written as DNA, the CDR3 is TGTGCCAGCAGCCATACTAGCGGGAGAGACACAGATACGCAGTATTTT.

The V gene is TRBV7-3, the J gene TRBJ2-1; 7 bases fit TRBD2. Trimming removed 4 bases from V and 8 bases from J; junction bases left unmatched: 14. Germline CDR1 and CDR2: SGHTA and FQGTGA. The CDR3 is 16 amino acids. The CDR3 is CASSSERRESFYEQFF. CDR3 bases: TGTGCCAGCAGCTCCGAAAGGCGGGAGTCCTTCTATGAGCAGTTCTTC. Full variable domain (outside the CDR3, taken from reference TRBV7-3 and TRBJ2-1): GAGVSQTPSNKVTEKGKYVELRCDPISGHTALYWYRQSLGQGPEFLIYFQGTGAADDSGLPNDRFFAVRPEGSVSTLKIQRTERGDSAVYLCASSSERRESFYEQFFGPGTRLTVL.

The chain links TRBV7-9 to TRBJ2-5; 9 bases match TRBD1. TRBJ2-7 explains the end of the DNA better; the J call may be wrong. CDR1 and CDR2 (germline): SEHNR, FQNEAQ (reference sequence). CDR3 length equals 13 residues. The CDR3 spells CATGDRGEYEQYF. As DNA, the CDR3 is TGTGCCACCGGAGACAGGGGGGAATACGAGCAGTACTTC.

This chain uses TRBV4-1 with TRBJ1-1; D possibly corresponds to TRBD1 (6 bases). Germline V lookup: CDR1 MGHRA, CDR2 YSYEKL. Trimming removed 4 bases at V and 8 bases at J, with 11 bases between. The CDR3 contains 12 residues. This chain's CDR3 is CASSRDTREAFF. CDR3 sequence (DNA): TGCGCCAGCAGCCGGGACACAAGAGAAGCTTTCTTT.